Each of the 8 T cell receptor beta chains below was sequenced from the same sample in a study of blood T cell repertoires in COVID-19. Profiling relied on immunoSEQ multiplex PCR, and the TCRdb table lists in-frame clones only, not all of them. This table holds about 52,000 clones, around 81% found once. Sequences were obtained from peripheral blood. The receptors stem from a man aged 65 to 79 with active COVID-19.

This chain connects TRBV19 to TRBJ1-6; tentatively, D is TRBD1 (5 bases). Germline values: CDR1 LNHDA, CDR2 SQIVND (reference sequence). V was shortened by 5 bases and J by 10 bases, with 15 bases between the two germline ends. The CDR3 is made up of 14 amino acids. The CDR3: CASSDTPGESPLHF. Here the CDR3 DNA reads TGTGCCAGTAGTGATACCCCGGGGGAGTCACCCCTCCACTTT.

The chain joins TRBV7-2 to TRBJ1-1; D is possibly TRBD1 (6 bases). Trimming took off 3 bases at V and 1 base at J, with 9 bases between the two ends. Germline-derived CDR1 and CDR2 are SGHTA and FQGNSA. The CDR3 runs to 14 residues. CDR3: CASSFRQENTEAFF. The DNA of the CDR3 is TGTGCCAGCAGCTTCCGACAGGAGAACACTGAAGCTTTCTTT. Full variable domain (outside the CDR3, taken from reference TRBV7-2 and TRBJ1-1): GAGVSQSPSNKVTEKGKDVELRCDPISGHTALYWYRQSLGQGLEFLIYFQGNSAPDKSGLPSDRFSAERTGGSVSTLTIQRTQQEDSAVYLCASSFRQENTEAFFGQGTRLTVV.

This clone was detected a few times. The genes are TRBV2 and TRBJ1-4; D is unresolved. V was clipped by 4 bases and J by 7 bases, with 13 bases between them. Germline assignment: CDR1 SNHLY and CDR2 FYNNEI. The CDR3 has 14 amino acids. The CDR3 DNA reads TGTGCCAGCAGTGGAGCTCCCTTTGTTGAAAAACTGTTTTTT. This encodes CASSGAPFVEKLFF.

The V call is TRBV5-6, the J call TRBJ2-2; D not certain. This CDR3 has 13 amino acids. CDR1 and CDR2 (germline): SGHDT, YYEEEE. The ends were cut back, 5 bases at V and 0 bases at J, with 5 bases in the middle. CDR3 bases: TGTGCCAGCAGTCTCCCGAACACCGGGGAGCTGTTTTTT. Translating gives CASSLPNTGELFF.

This sequence joins TRBV10-3 and TRBJ1-4, with TRBD1 matching 7 bases. Germline CDR1 is ENHRY and CDR2 is SYGVKD. V lost 6 bases and J lost 1; bases outside the gene matches: 11. The CDR3 is 17 amino acids. CDR3 amino acids: CAISLEGAEGTNEKLFF. The CDR3 nucleotides are TGTGCCATCAGCTTGGAGGGGGCGGAAGGAACTAATGAAAAACTGTTTTTT.

The chain links TRBV5-1 to TRBJ1-2, with 7 bases lining up with TRBD1. The CDR3 extends over 16 amino acids. Germline V lookup: CDR1 SGHRS, CDR2 YFSETQ. After removal of 3 bases from V and 0 bases from J, the junction contained 8 bases not matched to a gene. CDR3 sequence (DNA): TGCGCCAGCAGCTACACCCGGACAGGAACTAACTATGGCTACACCTTC. Amino acids: CASSYTRTGTNYGYTF.

The chain uses TRBV27 and TRBJ1-5; 7 bases fit TRBD1. Germline values: CDR1 MNHEY, CDR2 SMNVEV (reference sequence). Unmatched junction bases numbered 7, after V lost 5 bases and J lost 0 bases. The CDR3 is 16 residues long. For the CDR3, the DNA is TGTGCCAGCAGTCGCCGACAGGGCGGTAGCAATCAGCCCCAGCATTTT. It specifies CASSRRQGGSNQPQHF.

The chain joins TRBV9 to TRBJ2-3, with 8 bases fitting TRBD2. The germline V gene encodes CDR1 SGDLS and CDR2 YYNGEE. Unmatched junction bases numbered 5, after V lost 0 bases and J lost 5 bases. The CDR3 runs 15 residues. CDR3 nucleotide sequence: TGTGCCAGCAGCGTAGCCGGGGGGGCCAAAGATACGCAGTATTTT. As protein: CASSVAGGAKDTQYF.